This T cell receptor beta chain emerged from a study of blood T cell repertoires in COVID-19. Background on the study: Acute and convalescent COVID-19 samples came from the United States, Italy and Spain. From T cells, B-cell-depleted T cells, or PBMCs came the material, which was cDNA or gDNA.

With 5 bases removed from V and 13 bases from J, the gap between germline ends came to 27 bases. The CDR3 has 15 amino acids. Germline V lookup: CDR1 SGHNT, CDR2 YYREEE (reference sequence). Per the study methods: For nucleated cells, counts were estimated from reference gene primer amplification. Method: immunoSEQ multiplex PCR; TCRdb's copy keeps in-frame clones and lacks some. That table supplies the V and J calls and clone size; D and trimming were determined from the DNA. Of over 80,000 clones in the sample, 88% were seen once. The receptor's source is a man between 65 and 85 years old with acute or convalescent COVID-19. Sequencing was done on a sample of peripheral blood. The V gene is TRBV5-4, the J gene TRBJ1-1; no clear D. CDR3 residues: CASSEKSQAGFKDFF. CDR3 DNA sequence: TGTGCCAGCAGTGAAAAATCCCAAGCGGGTTTTAAAGATTTCTTT.